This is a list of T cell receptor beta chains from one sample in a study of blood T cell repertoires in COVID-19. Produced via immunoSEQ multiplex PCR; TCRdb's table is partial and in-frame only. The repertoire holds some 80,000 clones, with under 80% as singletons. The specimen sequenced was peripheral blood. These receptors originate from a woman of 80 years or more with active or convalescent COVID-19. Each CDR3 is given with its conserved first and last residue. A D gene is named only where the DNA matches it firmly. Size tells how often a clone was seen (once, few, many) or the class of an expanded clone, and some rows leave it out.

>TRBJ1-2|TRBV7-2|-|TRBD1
CASSLVTGTGRGYTF
TGTGCCAGCAGCTTAGTTACCGGGACAGGGAGGGGCTACACCTTC
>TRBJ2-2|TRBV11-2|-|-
CASGTGTLHTGELFF
TGTGCCAGCGGAACCGGGACTTTACACACCGGGGAGCTGTTTTTT
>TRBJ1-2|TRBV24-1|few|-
CATRVPGVEGYTF
TGTGCCACCAGGGTTCCGGGGGTTGAGGGCTACACCTTC
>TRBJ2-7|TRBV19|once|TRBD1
CASSLGTAYEQYF
TGTGCCAGTAGTCTCGGGACAGCCTACGAGCAGTACTTC
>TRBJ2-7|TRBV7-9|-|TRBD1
CASSLGTGYYEQYF
TGTGCCAGCAGCTTGGGGACAGGTTACTACGAGCAGTACTTC
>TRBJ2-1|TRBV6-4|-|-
CASSDSFSATGEQFF
TGTGCCAGCAGTGACTCCTTCTCCGCAACCGGTGAGCAGTTCTTC
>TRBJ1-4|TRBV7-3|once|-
CASSVDEGAELFF
TGTGCCAGCAGCGTAGACGAGGGCGCGGAACTGTTTTTT
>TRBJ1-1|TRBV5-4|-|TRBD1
CASSPLTGWNTEAFF
TGTGCCAGCAGCCCCCTGACAGGGTGGAACACTGAAGCTTTCTTT
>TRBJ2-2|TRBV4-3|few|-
CASSRDRTNTGELFF
TGCGCCAGCAGCAGAGACAGGACGAACACCGGGGAGCTGTTTTTT
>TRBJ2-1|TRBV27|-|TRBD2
CASSFLVAGGRVSYNEQFF
TGTGCCAGCAGTTTCTTGGTAGCGGGGGGCCGGGTCTCCTACAATGAGCAGTTCTTC
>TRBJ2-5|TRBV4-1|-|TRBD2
CASSLKSGGREGETQYF
TGCGCCAGCAGCCTCAAATCAGGCGGGCGGGAGGGGGAGACCCAGTACTTC
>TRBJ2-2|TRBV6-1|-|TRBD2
CASSELLAGAGTGELFF
TGTGCCAGCAGTGAATTACTAGCGGGGGCCGGGACCGGGGAGCTGTTTTTT
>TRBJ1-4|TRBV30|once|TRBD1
CAWGQGNEKLFF
TGTGCCTGGGGACAGGGAAATGAAAAACTGTTTTTT
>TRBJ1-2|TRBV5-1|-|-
CASTLTSGDYGYTF
TGCGCCAGCACCCTAACTTCAGGGGACTATGGCTACACCTTC
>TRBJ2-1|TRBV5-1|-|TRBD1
CASSLRQGAGFEQFF
TGCGCCAGCAGCTTACGACAGGGGGCAGGCTTTGAGCAGTTCTTC
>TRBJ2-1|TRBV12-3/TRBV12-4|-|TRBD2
CASDGGTGEQFF
TGTGCCAGCGACGGGGGGACTGGTGAGCAGTTCTTC
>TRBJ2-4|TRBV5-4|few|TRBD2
CASSPTSGLALGIQYF
TGTGCCAGCAGCCCAACATCTGGACTAGCCCTAGGCATTCAGTACTTC
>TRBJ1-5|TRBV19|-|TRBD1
CASSRIGGKSVLFEPQHF
TGTGCCAGTAGCCGGATAGGGGGCAAGTCCGTTCTTTTTGAGCCCCAGCATTTT
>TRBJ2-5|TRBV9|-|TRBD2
CASSVVASGETQYF
TGTGCCAGCAGCGTAGTGGCTAGCGGGGAGACCCAGTACTTC
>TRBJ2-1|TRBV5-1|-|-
CASSPGLYNEQFF
TGCGCCAGCAGCCCGGGACTCTACAATGAGCAGTTCTTC
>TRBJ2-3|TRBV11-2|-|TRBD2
CASSLSGGVADTQYF
TGTGCCAGCAGCCTTAGCGGGGGGGTCGCAGATACGCAGTATTTT
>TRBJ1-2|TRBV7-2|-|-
CASSLLGRYGYTF
TGTGCCAGCAGCTTATTGGGCCGCTATGGCTACACCTTC
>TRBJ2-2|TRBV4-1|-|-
CASSQDGIAVNTGELFF
TGCGCCAGCAGCCAAGATGGGATAGCGGTGAACACCGGGGAGCTGTTTTTT
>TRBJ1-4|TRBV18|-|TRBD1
CASSLTGVDDEKLFF
TGTGCCAGCTCATTGACAGGGGTCGATGATGAAAAACTGTTTTTT
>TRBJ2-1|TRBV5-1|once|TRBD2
CASSRLSGGQTSSYNEQFF
TGCGCCAGCAGTAGACTTAGCGGGGGCCAAACCAGCTCCTACAATGAGCAGTTCTTC
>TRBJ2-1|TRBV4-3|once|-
CASSQDPYRQPYNEQFF
TGCGCCAGCAGCCAAGATCCCTACAGGCAACCATACAATGAGCAGTTCTTC
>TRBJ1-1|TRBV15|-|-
CATRILSNTEAFF
TGTGCCACCAGAATTCTCTCCAACACTGAAGCTTTCTTT
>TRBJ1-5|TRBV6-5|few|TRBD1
CASTDREHQPQHF
TGTGCCAGTACGGACAGGGAACATCAGCCCCAGCATTTT
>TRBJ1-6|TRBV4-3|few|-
CASSQESSYNSPLHF
TGCGCCAGCAGCCAAGAATCCAGTTATAATTCACCCCTCCACTTT
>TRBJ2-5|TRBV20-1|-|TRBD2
CSASFELAGGPSETQYF
TGCAGTGCTAGTTTCGAGCTAGCGGGGGGGCCGTCGGAGACCCAGTACTTC
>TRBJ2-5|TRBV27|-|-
CASSPGVPYQETQYF
TGTGCCAGCAGCCCAGGGGTACCCTACCAAGAGACCCAGTACTTC
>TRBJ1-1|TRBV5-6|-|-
CASSLAGGSMNTEAFF
TGTGCCAGCAGCTTGGCGGGTGGGAGCATGAACACTGAAGCTTTCTTT
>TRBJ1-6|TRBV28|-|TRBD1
CASSTPGQGDSPLHF
TGTGCCAGCAGTACTCCGGGACAGGGCGATTCACCCCTCCACTTT
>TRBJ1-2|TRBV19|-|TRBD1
CASSPGTGGYGYTF
TGTGCCAGTAGTCCAGGGACAGGGGGCTATGGCTACACCTTC
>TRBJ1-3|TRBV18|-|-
CASSPRTAGNTIYF
TGTGCCAGCTCACCGCGGACAGCTGGAAACACCATATATTTT
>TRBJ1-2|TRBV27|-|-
CASSLSGQGGYTF
TGTGCCAGCAGTTTATCGGGGCAGGGTGGCTACACCTTC
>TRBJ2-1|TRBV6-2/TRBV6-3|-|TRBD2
CASSWAGTSGGAHNEQFF
TGTGCCAGCAGTTGGGCCGGGACTAGCGGGGGGGCCCACAATGAGCAGTTCTTC
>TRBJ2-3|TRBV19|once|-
CASNTRGALTDTQYF
TGTGCCAGTAATACCCGGGGGGCACTGACAGATACGCAGTATTTT
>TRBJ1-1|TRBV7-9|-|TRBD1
CASSGTGAFF
TGTGCCAGCAGCGGGACAGGGGCTTTCTTT
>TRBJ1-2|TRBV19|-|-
CASSIVGRENYGYTF
TGTGCCAGTAGTATAGTAGGGAGGGAGAACTATGGCTACACCTTC
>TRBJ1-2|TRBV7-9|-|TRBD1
CASSPQGRSEGYTF
TGTGCCAGCAGCCCACAGGGGAGGTCGGAAGGCTACACCTTC
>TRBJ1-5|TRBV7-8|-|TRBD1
CASSPLSDRAIQPQHF
TGTGCCAGCAGCCCACTGAGTGACAGGGCAATACAGCCCCAGCATTTT
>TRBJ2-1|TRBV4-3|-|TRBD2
CASSQDWGRGYEQFF
TGCGCCAGCAGCCAAGATTGGGGGAGGGGTTATGAGCAGTTCTTC
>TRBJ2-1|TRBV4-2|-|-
CASSQDEASEQFF
TGTGCCAGCAGCCAAGATGAGGCTAGTGAGCAGTTCTTC